The entry below describes one TCR beta chain. This sample is part of a study of T cell changes during pregnancy in multiple sclerosis. Method: immunoSEQ multiplex PCR; TCRdb's copy keeps in-frame clones and lacks some. The repertoire has around 65,000 clones, around nine tenths of them found once; the top ten carry approximately 1.5%. V was pared by 3 bases and J by 2 bases, with 4 bases of the junction left unmatched. CDR3 size: 15 residues. The germline V gene encodes CDR1 GTSNPN and CDR2 SVGIG (reference sequence). The chain links TRBV30 to TRBJ1-6, with TRBD1 matching over 7 bases. The material sequenced was peripheral blood, taken in the third trimester of pregnancy. This TCR derives from a female donor in good health, enrolled as a control in a pregnancy study. DNA of the CDR3: TGTGCCTGGAGCGACAGGGCGGCCTATAATTCACCCCTCCACTTT. It codes for CAWSDRAAYNSPLHF. Drawing the rest from reference TRBV30 and TRBJ1-6, the complete variable domain is SQTIHQWPATLVQPVGSPLSLECTVEGTSNPNLYWYRQAAGRGLQLLFYSVGIGQISSEVPQNLSASRPQDRQFILSSKKLLLSDSGFYLCAWSDRAAYNSPLHFGNGTRLTVT.